These T cell receptor beta chains were read from a single sample in a study of pediatric ulcerative colitis. TCRdb's copy holds only in-frame clones and misses some; the assay was immunoSEQ multiplex PCR. This table has 65,000 or so clones, 85% to 90% appearing once. Sequences were obtained from blood. These receptors were taken from a boy aged 5-17 years with severe ulcerative colitis. CDR3s include the opening cysteine and the closing phenylalanine or tryptophan. The D gene is left open where the match is weak.

>TRBV4-1|17|TRBJ2-3|.
CASSQDLAQGPTDTQYF
>TRBV10-3|15|TRBJ2-7|.
CAISQLLAGQGEQYF
>TRBV9|16|TRBJ1-3|.
CASSDAGRGSGNTIYF
>TRBV4-3|15|TRBJ2-3|TRBD2
CASSQVIAGGPELYF
>TRBV6-1|17|TRBJ1-2|.
CASSGLMGDWGAYGYTF
>TRBV4-1|15|TRBJ2-5|TRBD2
CASSQDGRVQETQYF
>TRBV7-6|13|TRBJ1-5|.
CASSLSVNQPQHF
>TRBV18|15|TRBJ2-1|TRBD2
CASSRGTSGRNEQFF
>TRBV6-4|15|TRBJ1-4|TRBD1
CASRASGGLDEKLFF
>TRBV12-5|17|TRBJ1-2|.
CASGLEVIKGQLLGYTF
>TRBV7-2|15|TRBJ1-5|TRBD1
CASSKGQGANQPQHF
>TRBV7-9|17|TRBJ2-3|.
CASSLGASKNYTDTQYF
>TRBV13|17|TRBJ1-4|.
CASSFRRLNTGNEKLFF
>TRBV5-6|15|TRBJ2-3|TRBD2
CASSPSGRMSDTQYF
>TRBV12-5|15|TRBJ2-3|TRBD2
CASGSGTSPTDTQYF
>TRBV11-3|16|TRBJ2-2|TRBD2
CASSPQWGGNPGELFF
>TRBV12-5|15|TRBJ2-6|.
CASGWQGSGANVLTF
>TRBV7-8|13|TRBJ2-5|.
CASSYSRQETQYF
>TRBV18|15|TRBJ1-5|.
CASSPGGGGNQPQHF
>TRBV19|15|TRBJ2-5|TRBD1
CASSIGDRGSKTQYF
>TRBV4-2|15|TRBJ2-7|.
CASSETSDGPYEQYF
>TRBV5-4|16|TRBJ2-2|TRBD1
CASSLGDRGGTGELFF
>TRBV6-1|13|TRBJ2-1|.
CASSEGQTNEQFF
>TRBV6-1|12|TRBJ2-3|.
CASRGTGDTQYF
>TRBV19|13|TRBJ2-7|.
CASSIQGDYEQYF
>TRBV29-1|13|TRBJ1-4|.
CSVGEGPGEKLFF
>TRBV6-6|13|TRBJ2-7|.
CASSLGRDYEQYF